These T cell receptor beta chains were read from a single sample in a study of T cell responses to AZD1222 COVID-19 vaccine. Produced via immunoSEQ multiplex PCR; TCRdb's table is partial and in-frame only. The sample includes 120,000 or so clones, 80% to 90% of them seen just once. Source: peripheral blood, taken on day 0 of AZD1222 vaccination. Receptors were obtained from an adult in good health. Both conserved end residues are part of each CDR3. The order of the fields is D gene, J gene, V gene, clone size, CDR3 protein, CDR3 DNA. D genes are given only for firm matches. The listing skips clone size in some rows; elsewhere it reads once, few, many or a size class.

D gene: TRBD1; J gene: TRBJ2-2; V gene: TRBV29-1; clone size: NA; CDR3 protein: CSAGGQGTGELFF; CDR3 DNA: TGCAGCGCGGGCGGACAGGGAACCGGGGAGCTGTTTTTT
D gene: NA; J gene: TRBJ1-6; V gene: TRBV3-1/TRBV3-2; clone size: NA; CDR3 protein: CASSQLGLSSYNSPLHF; CDR3 DNA: TGTGCCAGCAGCCAATTAGGATTGAGCTCCTATAATTCACCCCTCCACTTT
D gene: NA; J gene: TRBJ2-5; V gene: TRBV5-1; clone size: few; CDR3 protein: CASSDQSATLGTQYF; CDR3 DNA: TGCGCCAGCAGCGACCAGAGCGCAACTCTAGGTACCCAGTACTTC
D gene: TRBD2; J gene: TRBJ2-3; V gene: TRBV18; clone size: NA; CDR3 protein: CASSPPRGASTDTQYF; CDR3 DNA: TGTGCCAGCTCACCTCCGCGGGGGGCAAGCACAGATACGCAGTATTTT
D gene: TRBD1; J gene: TRBJ1-4; V gene: TRBV4-1; clone size: NA; CDR3 protein: CASSPGQGSTNEKLFF; CDR3 DNA: TGCGCCAGCAGCCCGGGACAGGGCTCAACTAATGAAAAACTGTTTTTT
D gene: NA; J gene: TRBJ1-2; V gene: TRBV19; clone size: NA; CDR3 protein: CASSPSRRGYFYGYTF; CDR3 DNA: TGTGCCAGTAGTCCCTCCCGCAGGGGATATTTCTATGGCTACACCTTC
D gene: NA; J gene: TRBJ1-3; V gene: TRBV6-6; clone size: NA; CDR3 protein: CATSWDWGNTIYF; CDR3 DNA: TGTGCCACCTCCTGGGATTGGGGAAACACCATATATTTT
D gene: TRBD1; J gene: TRBJ1-2; V gene: TRBV28; clone size: NA; CDR3 protein: CASTLRTGAGGYTF; CDR3 DNA: TGTGCCAGCACCCTACGGACAGGGGCCGGTGGCTACACCTTC
D gene: NA; J gene: TRBJ1-3; V gene: TRBV5-1; clone size: NA; CDR3 protein: CASSFYPGASGNTIYF; CDR3 DNA: TGCGCCAGCAGCTTCTATCCAGGAGCCTCTGGAAACACCATATATTTT
D gene: NA; J gene: TRBJ2-3; V gene: TRBV6-5; clone size: NA; CDR3 protein: CASSYQGTDTQYF; CDR3 DNA: TGTGCCAGCAGTTACCAAGGCACAGATACGCAGTATTTT
D gene: NA; J gene: TRBJ2-5; V gene: TRBV7-2; clone size: NA; CDR3 protein: CASSRSGKETQYF; CDR3 DNA: TGTGCCAGCAGCCGTAGCGGAAAAGAGACCCAGTACTTC
D gene: NA; J gene: TRBJ1-2; V gene: TRBV6-5; clone size: NA; CDR3 protein: CASRRQANYGYTF; CDR3 DNA: TGTGCCAGCAGACGACAGGCCAACTATGGCTACACCTTC
D gene: NA; J gene: TRBJ1-2; V gene: TRBV6-5; clone size: NA; CDR3 protein: CASSTGQSLGYTF; CDR3 DNA: TGTGCCAGCAGTACAGGGCAGAGTCTGGGCTACACCTTC
D gene: TRBD1; J gene: TRBJ1-2; V gene: TRBV15; clone size: NA; CDR3 protein: CATSRYQTGGGYTF; CDR3 DNA: TGTGCCACCAGCAGATACCAGACAGGGGGCGGCTACACCTTC
D gene: NA; J gene: TRBJ1-2; V gene: TRBV27; clone size: NA; CDR3 protein: CASRYRQEPNYGYTF; CDR3 DNA: TGTGCCAGCAGGTACCGACAGGAACCTAACTATGGCTACACCTTC
D gene: TRBD2; J gene: TRBJ2-2; V gene: TRBV7-9; clone size: NA; CDR3 protein: CASSFGLAGGRYTGELFF; CDR3 DNA: TGTGCCAGCAGCTTCGGACTAGCGGGAGGGCGGTACACCGGGGAGCTGTTTTTT
D gene: TRBD1; J gene: TRBJ2-5; V gene: TRBV14; clone size: NA; CDR3 protein: CASSRGGRGFRETQYF; CDR3 DNA: TGTGCCAGCAGCCGAGGGGGCAGGGGGTTCCGGGAGACCCAGTACTTC
D gene: TRBD2; J gene: TRBJ2-3; V gene: TRBV9; clone size: few; CDR3 protein: CASNLLAGSTDTQYF; CDR3 DNA: TGTGCCAGCAATCTGCTAGCGGGGAGCACAGATACGCAGTATTTT
D gene: TRBD2; J gene: TRBJ2-7; V gene: TRBV5-1; clone size: NA; CDR3 protein: CASSLTSGGDEQYF; CDR3 DNA: TGCGCCAGCAGCTTGACTAGCGGGGGGGACGAGCAGTACTTC
D gene: NA; J gene: TRBJ2-2; V gene: TRBV19; clone size: few; CDR3 protein: CASRRSGVDTGELFF; CDR3 DNA: TGTGCCAGTAGGCGTAGTGGCGTAGACACCGGGGAGCTGTTTTTT
D gene: NA; J gene: TRBJ2-1; V gene: TRBV7-3; clone size: NA; CDR3 protein: CASSLRLAQTGNEQFF; CDR3 DNA: TGTGCCAGCAGCCTGCGCCTAGCGCAGACTGGGAATGAGCAGTTCTTC
D gene: TRBD1; J gene: TRBJ1-2; V gene: TRBV15; clone size: NA; CDR3 protein: CATSRNDDRGNRDGYTF; CDR3 DNA: TGTGCCACCAGCAGAAATGATGACAGGGGGAATCGGGATGGCTACACCTTC
D gene: TRBD1; J gene: TRBJ2-6; V gene: TRBV5-5; clone size: NA; CDR3 protein: CASIPTGVLSGANVLTF; CDR3 DNA: TGTGCCAGCATTCCGACAGGGGTCCTCTCTGGGGCCAACGTCCTGACTTTC
D gene: NA; J gene: TRBJ2-5; V gene: TRBV7-2; clone size: NA; CDR3 protein: CASSFARGRQETQYF; CDR3 DNA: TGTGCCAGCAGCTTTGCCAGGGGTCGACAAGAGACCCAGTACTTC
D gene: NA; J gene: TRBJ1-1; V gene: TRBV7-8; clone size: NA; CDR3 protein: CASSIYINTEAFF; CDR3 DNA: TGTGCCAGCAGCATTTATATTAACACTGAAGCTTTCTTT
D gene: NA; J gene: TRBJ1-3; V gene: TRBV14; clone size: NA; CDR3 protein: CASSRQRNGFSGNTIYF; CDR3 DNA: TGTGCCAGCAGCCGACAGAGAAACGGATTCTCTGGAAACACCATATATTTT
D gene: NA; J gene: TRBJ1-5; V gene: TRBV4-1; clone size: NA; CDR3 protein: CASSQVLEGSSNQPQHF; CDR3 DNA: TGCGCCAGCAGCCAAGTTTTGGAGGGCTCTAGCAATCAGCCCCAGCATTTT
D gene: NA; J gene: TRBJ2-1; V gene: TRBV12-5; clone size: NA; CDR3 protein: CASGVLRDRFF; CDR3 DNA: TGTGCTAGTGGTGTCTTGCGGGATCGGTTCTTC
D gene: NA; J gene: TRBJ1-2; V gene: TRBV19; clone size: NA; CDR3 protein: CASSIVFRAGDGYTF; CDR3 DNA: TGTGCCAGTAGTATAGTGTTTCGGGCAGGGGATGGCTACACCTTC
D gene: NA; J gene: TRBJ2-7; V gene: TRBV5-6; clone size: once; CDR3 protein: CASSLGGFYEQYF; CDR3 DNA: TGTGCCAGCAGCTTGGGGGGGTTCTACGAGCAGTACTTC
D gene: NA; J gene: TRBJ1-2; V gene: TRBV5-1; clone size: NA; CDR3 protein: CASRTPGNYGYTF; CDR3 DNA: TGCGCCAGCCGGACGCCAGGAAACTATGGCTACACCTTC